This T cell receptor (beta chain) was sequenced during a study of CD8 T cells in ankylosing spondylitis. In this sample, this clonotype turned up many times. In TCRdb, the 5' RACE reads were re-called with MiXCR into one record per CDR3 protein. The table has tens of thousands of distinct CDR3 sequences, 3.5% to 4% seen once; the top ten hold about 4%. The CDR3 spans 14 residues. The V and J ends lost 3 bases and 3 bases respectively, with 11 bases between them. Germline CDR1 reads SGDLS; CDR2 reads YYNGEE. The chain is built from TRBV9 and TRBJ2-3; D remains unclear. The sample taken for sequencing was blood, either unsorted or a sorted T cell fraction (not recorded which). This receptor was obtained from a female donor with ankylosing spondylitis or in good health (not recorded which). The CDR3 DNA sequence: TGTGCCAGCAGCGCAGAGACATGGACAGATACGCAGTATTTT. Protein sequence: CASSAETWTDTQYF.